This T cell receptor beta chain stems from a study of cytomegalovirus exposure and HLA in healthy donors. Study details: From HLA-typed donors, an early data release held approximately 85 million unique TCRs. Points from the study as a whole: Across HLA loci, a later analysis found differing TCR association rates, with DRB1 most and HLA-C fewest. Most TCR sequences were rare, but some public TCRs occurred in many donors. Common viral pathogens seemed to be connected with several of the most significant clusters, according to a later analysis.

Germline loops: CDR1 SGDLS, CDR2 YYNGEE. V was clipped by 0 bases and J by 5 bases; unmatched bases: 10. This CDR3 region has 17 residues. As regards this clone: Its antigen is not identified.

The PCR made use of 60 Vbeta and 13 Jbeta primers. Profiled with immunoSEQ multiplex PCR; TCRdb holds only in-frame clones, not every one. The sample comprises 69,000 or so clones, about 70% of which are singletons, and more than 2.5% rests with the top ten. J is TRBJ2-1 and V is TRBV9; 8 nucleotides agree with TRBD2. The sequenced sample consisted of PBMCs. This receptor was identified in a man aged 18 to 30 in good health and CMV-seronegative. The CDR3 DNA reads as TGTGCCAGCAGCGTAGCTACGGGTGCGGGGGGTCACAATGAGCAGTTCTTC. Its protein is CASSVATGAGGHNEQFF. The full variable domain, in which reference TRBV9 and TRBJ2-1 provide the parts outside the CDR3, is DSGVTQTPKHLITATGQRVTLRCSPRSGDLSVYWYQQSLDQGLQFLIQYYNGEERAKGNILERFSAQQFPDLHSELNLSSLELGDSALYFCASSVATGAGGHNEQFFGPGTRLTVL.